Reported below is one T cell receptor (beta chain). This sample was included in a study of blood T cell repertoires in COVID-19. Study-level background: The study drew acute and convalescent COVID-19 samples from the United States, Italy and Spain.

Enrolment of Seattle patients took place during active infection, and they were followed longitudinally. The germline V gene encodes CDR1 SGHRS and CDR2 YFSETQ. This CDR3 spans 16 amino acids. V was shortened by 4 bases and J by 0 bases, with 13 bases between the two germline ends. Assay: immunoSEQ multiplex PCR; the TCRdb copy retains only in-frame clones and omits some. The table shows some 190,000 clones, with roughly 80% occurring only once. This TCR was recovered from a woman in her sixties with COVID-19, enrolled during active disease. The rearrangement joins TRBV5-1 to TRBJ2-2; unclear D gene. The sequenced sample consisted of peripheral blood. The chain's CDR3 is CASSPYVSANTGELFF. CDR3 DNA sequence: TGCGCCAGCAGCCCCTACGTGAGCGCGAACACCGGGGAGCTGTTTTTT.